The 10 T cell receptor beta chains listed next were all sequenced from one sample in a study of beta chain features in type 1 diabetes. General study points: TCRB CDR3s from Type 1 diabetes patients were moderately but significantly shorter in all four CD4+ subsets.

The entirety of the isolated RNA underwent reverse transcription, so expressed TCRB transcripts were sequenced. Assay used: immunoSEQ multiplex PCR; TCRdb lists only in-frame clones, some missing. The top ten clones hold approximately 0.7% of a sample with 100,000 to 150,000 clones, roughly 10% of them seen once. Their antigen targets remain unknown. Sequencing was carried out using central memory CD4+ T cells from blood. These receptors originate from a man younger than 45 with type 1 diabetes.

CDR3 protein: CASSFWGQGNTGELFF. In DNA, the CDR3 is TGTGCCAGCAGTTTTTGGGGACAGGGGAACACCGGGGAGCTGTTTTTT. The J gene is TRBJ2-2, the V gene TRBV27, with TRBD1 identical over 9 bases. The CDR3 totals 16 residues. Germline-derived CDR1 and CDR2 are MNHEY and SMNVEV (reference sequence). V lost 3 bases, J lost 1 base, and 3 bases stayed unmatched.

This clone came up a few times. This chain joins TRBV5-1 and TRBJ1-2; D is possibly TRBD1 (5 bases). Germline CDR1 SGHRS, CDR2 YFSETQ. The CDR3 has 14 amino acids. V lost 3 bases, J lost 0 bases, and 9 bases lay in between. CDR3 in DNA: TGCGCCAGCAGCTGGCAGGGCCCTAACTATGGCTACACCTTC. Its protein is CASSWQGPNYGYTF. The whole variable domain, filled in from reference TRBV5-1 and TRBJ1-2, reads KAGVTQTPRYLIKTRGQQVTLSCSPISGHRSVSWYQQTPGQGLQFLFEYFSETQRNKGNFPGRFSGRQFSNSRSEMNVSTLELGDSALYLCASSWQGPNYGYTFGSGTRLTVV.

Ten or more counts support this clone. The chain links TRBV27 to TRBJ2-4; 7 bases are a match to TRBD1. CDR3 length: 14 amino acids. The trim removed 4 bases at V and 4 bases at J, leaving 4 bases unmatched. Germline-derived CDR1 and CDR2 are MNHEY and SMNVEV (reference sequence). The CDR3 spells CASSSPGQKNIQYF. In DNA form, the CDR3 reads TGTGCCAGCAGTTCCCCGGGACAGAAAAACATTCAGTACTTC.

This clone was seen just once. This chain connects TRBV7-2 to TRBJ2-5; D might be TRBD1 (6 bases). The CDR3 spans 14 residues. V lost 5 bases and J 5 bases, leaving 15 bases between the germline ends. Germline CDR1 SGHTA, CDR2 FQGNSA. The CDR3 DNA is TGTGCCAGCAGCCGCACAGGGTTAGCCGAGACCCAGTACTTC. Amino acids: CASSRTGLAETQYF. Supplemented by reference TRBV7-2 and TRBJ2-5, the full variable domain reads GAGVSQSPSNKVTEKGKDVELRCDPISGHTALYWYRQSLGQGLEFLIYFQGNSAPDKSGLPSDRFSAERTGGSVSTLTIQRTQQEDSAVYLCASSRTGLAETQYFGPGTRLLVL.

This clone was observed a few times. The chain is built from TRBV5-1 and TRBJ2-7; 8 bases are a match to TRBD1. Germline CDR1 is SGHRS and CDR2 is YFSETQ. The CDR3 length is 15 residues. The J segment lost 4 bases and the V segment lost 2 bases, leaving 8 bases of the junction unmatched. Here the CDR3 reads CASSFATGGYYEQYF. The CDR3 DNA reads TGCGCCAGCAGCTTCGCCACAGGGGGTTATTACGAGCAGTACTTC.

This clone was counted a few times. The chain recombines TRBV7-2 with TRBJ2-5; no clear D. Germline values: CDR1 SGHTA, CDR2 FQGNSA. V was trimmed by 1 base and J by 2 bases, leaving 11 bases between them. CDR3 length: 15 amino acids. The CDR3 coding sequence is TGTGCCAGCAGCTTAGTTGGCATGCAGCAAGAGACCCAGTACTTC. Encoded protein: CASSLVGMQQETQYF.

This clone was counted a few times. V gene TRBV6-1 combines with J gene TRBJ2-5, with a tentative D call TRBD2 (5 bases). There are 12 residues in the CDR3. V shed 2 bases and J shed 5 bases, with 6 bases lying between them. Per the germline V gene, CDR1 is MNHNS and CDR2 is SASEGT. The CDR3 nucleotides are TGTGCCAGCAGTGAAAGGAGGGAGACCCAGTACTTC. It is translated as CASSERRETQYF.

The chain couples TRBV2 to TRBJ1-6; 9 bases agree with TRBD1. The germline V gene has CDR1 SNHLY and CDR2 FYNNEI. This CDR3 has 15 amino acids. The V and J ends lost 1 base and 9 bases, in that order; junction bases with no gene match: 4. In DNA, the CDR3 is TGTGCCAGCAGTGAAGGCGGGACAGGGCGTTCACCCCTCCACTTT. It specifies CASSEGGTGRSPLHF.

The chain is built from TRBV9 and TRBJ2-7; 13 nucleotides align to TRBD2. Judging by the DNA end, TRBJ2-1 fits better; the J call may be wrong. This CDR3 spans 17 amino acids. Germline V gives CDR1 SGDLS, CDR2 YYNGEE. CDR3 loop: CASSKRLAGGHYNEQFF. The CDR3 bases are TGTGCCAGCAGCAAGCGACTAGCGGGGGGCCACTACAATGAGCAGTTCTTC.

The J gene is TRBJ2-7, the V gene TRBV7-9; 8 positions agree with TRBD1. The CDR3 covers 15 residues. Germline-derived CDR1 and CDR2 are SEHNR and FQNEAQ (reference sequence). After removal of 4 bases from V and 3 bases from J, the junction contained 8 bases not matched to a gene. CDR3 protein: CASSSPDRAGYEQYF. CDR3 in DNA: TGTGCCAGCAGCTCACCGGACAGGGCGGGCTACGAGCAGTACTTC.